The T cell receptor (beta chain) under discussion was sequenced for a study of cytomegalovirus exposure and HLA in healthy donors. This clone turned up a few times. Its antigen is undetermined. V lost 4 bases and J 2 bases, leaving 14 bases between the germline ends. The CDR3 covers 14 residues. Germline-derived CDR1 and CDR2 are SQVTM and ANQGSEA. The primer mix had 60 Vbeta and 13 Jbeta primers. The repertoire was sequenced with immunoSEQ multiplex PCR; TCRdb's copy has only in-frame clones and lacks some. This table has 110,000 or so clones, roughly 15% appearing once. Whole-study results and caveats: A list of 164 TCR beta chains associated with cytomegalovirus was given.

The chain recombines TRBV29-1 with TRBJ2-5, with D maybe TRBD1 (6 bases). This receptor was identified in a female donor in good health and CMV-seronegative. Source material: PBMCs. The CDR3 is CSVVRTEKQETQYF. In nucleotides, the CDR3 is TGCAGCGTTGTTAGGACAGAGAAACAAGAGACCCAGTACTTC.